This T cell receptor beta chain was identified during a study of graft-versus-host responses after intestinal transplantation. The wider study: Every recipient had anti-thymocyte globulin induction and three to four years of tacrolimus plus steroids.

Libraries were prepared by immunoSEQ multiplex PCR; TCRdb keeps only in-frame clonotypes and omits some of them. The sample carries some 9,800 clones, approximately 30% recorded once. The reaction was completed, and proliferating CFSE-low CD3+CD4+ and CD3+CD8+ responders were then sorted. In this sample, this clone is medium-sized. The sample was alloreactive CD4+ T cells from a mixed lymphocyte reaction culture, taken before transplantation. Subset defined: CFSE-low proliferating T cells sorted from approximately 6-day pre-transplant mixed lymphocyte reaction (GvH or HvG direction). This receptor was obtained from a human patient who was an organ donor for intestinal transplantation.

CDR3 sequence reads: CASSLALGGENTEAFF. The DNA of the CDR3 is TGTGCCAGCAGCCTCGCATTAGGAGGGGAGAACACTGAAGCTTTCTTT. The V and J genes are TRBV7-9 and TRBJ1-1; perhaps TRBD1 as D (5 bases). V was trimmed by 5 bases and J by 1 base, leaving 17 bases between them. The CDR3 totals 16 residues. Germline V gene data show CDR1 as SEHNR and CDR2 as FQNEAQ (reference sequence).